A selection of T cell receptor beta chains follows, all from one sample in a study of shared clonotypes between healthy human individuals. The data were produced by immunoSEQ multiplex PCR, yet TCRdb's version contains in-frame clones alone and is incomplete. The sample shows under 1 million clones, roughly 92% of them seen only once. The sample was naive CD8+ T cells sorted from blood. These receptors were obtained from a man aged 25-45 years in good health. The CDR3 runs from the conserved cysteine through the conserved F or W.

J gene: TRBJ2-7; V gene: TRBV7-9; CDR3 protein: CASSPEVTDEQYF
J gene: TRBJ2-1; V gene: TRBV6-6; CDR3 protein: CASSLAGGRDEQFF
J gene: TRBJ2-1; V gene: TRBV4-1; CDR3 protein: CASSPKVAGVLNEQFF
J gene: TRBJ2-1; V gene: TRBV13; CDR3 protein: CASSRGLAGYNEQFF
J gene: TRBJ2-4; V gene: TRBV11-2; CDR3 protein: CASSFLAFSAIQYF
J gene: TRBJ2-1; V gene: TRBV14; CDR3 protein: CASSQTTSGLYNEQFF
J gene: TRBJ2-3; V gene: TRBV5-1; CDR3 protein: CASSKDRADTQYF
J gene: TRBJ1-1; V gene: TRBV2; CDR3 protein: CASSGQLNTEAFF
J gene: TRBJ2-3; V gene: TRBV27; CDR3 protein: CASGVPTDTQYF
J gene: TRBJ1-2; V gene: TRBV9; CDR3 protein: CASSVRFDGYTF
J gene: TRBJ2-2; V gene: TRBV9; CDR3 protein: CASGDRLDTNTGELFF
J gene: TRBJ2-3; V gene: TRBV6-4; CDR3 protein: CASSDWNGGSSDTQYF
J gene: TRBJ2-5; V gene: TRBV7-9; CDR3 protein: CASSRTSRETQYF
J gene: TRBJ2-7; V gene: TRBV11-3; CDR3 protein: CASSLGGGAAYEQYF
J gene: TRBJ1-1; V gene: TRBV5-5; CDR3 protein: CASSLEDSLNGFF
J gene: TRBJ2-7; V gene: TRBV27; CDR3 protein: CASSLLAGDPPYEQYF
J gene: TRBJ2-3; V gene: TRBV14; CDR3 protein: CASSPVASDTQYF
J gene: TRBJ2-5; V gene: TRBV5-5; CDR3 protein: CASSRGESGHETQYF
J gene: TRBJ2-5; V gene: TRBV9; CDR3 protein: CASSVGGTQETQYF
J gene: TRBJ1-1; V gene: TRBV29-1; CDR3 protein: CSVEDISTEAFF
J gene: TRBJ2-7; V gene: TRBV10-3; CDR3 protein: CASSGTLGAKSYEQYF
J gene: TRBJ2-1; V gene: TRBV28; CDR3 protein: CASSPLTGSYNEQFF
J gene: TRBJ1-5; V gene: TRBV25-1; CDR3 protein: CASSEPTANQPQHF
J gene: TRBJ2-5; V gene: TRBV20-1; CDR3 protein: CSGGQETQYF
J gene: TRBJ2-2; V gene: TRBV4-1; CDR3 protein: CASSQEWGDGPNTGELFF
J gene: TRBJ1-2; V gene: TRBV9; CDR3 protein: CASSHGANYGYTF
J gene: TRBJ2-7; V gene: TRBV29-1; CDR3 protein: CSVEGLAGEYEQYF
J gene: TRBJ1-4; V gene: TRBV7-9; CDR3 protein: CASSLDRAEPEKLFF
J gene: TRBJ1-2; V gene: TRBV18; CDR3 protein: CASSLSPGADYGYTF
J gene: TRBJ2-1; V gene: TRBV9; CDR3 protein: CASSVENRGHHDEQFF
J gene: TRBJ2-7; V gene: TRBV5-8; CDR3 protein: CASSLRTSYEQYF
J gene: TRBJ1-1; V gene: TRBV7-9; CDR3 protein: CASSSWETNTEAFF
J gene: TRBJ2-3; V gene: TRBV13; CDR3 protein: CASSLYPATDTQYF
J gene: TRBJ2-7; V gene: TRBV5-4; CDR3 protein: CASSTIGSYYEQYF
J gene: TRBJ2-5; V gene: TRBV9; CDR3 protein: CASSHAGLPEETQYF
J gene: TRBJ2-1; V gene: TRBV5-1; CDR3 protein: CASSLLTPSNEQFF
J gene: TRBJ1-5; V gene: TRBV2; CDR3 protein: CASRPTGGDQPQHF
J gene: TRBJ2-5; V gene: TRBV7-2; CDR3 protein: CASSLNRWDRGEETQYF
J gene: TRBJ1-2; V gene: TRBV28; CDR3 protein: CASRPLTGNWGYTF
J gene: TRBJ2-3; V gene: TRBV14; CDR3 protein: CASSQISGRPDTQYF
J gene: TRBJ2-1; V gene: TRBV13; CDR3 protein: CASSLAGVEYNEQFF
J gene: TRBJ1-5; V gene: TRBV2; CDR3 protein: CASSLGGQGVRFNQPQHF
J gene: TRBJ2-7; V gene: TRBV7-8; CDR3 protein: CASSSEGVGSYEQYF
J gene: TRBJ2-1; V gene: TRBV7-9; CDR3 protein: CASSPRDRGNNEQFF
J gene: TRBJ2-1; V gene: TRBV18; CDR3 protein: CASSPSGSADNEQFF
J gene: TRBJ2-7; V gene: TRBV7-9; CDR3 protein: CASSSREGHYYEQYF
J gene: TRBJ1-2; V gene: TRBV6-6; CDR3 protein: CASSYSTTVQYGYTF
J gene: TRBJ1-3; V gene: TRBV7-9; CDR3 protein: CASSRTGGGNTIYF
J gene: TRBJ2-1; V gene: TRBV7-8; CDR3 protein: CASSLDRLAETNEQFF
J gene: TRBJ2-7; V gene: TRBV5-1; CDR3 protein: CASSSDREYEQYF
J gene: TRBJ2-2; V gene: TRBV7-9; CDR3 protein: CASSRGLAGGTGELFF